This record covers a single TCR beta chain. The source of the sample is a study of blood T cell repertoires in COVID-19. Whole-study context: Donors in the United States, Italy and Spain gave samples during acute or convalescent COVID-19. Sources were T cells, B-cell-depleted T cells, or PBMCs; the material itself was cDNA or gDNA.

Profiling relied on immunoSEQ multiplex PCR, and the TCRdb table lists in-frame clones only, not all of them. Of about 230,000 clones listed, approximately 82% are singletons. Deletions cut 8 bases from V and 0 bases from J, with 13 bases between. This CDR3 has 15 amino acids. The germline V gene has CDR1 LNHDA and CDR2 SQIVND (reference sequence). Sequenced input: peripheral blood. V and J are TRBV19 and TRBJ1-4; perhaps TRBD1 as D (5 bases). The source is a woman in her 70s with active or convalescent COVID-19. CDR3 region: CASSLQAATNEKLFF. The CDR3 DNA is TGTGCCAGTTCCCTACAGGCTGCAACTAATGAAAAACTGTTTTTT.